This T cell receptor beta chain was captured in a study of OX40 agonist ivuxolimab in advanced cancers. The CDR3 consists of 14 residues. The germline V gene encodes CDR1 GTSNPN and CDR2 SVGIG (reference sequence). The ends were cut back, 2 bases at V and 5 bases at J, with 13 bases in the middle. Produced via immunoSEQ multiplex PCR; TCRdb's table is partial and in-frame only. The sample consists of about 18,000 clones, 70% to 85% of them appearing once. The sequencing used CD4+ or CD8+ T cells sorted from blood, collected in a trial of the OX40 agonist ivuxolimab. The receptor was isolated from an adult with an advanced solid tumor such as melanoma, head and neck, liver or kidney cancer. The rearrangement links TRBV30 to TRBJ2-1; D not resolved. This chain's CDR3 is CAWSYSTGDNEQFF. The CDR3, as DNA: TGTGCCTGGAGTTACTCGACGGGTGACAATGAGCAGTTCTTC.